This T cell receptor (beta chain) was obtained from a study of post-analysis software for immune sequencing data. The study, taken as a whole, reports: Included in a set of about 5 TRBV segments more frequent in patients than controls were TRBV5-6, TRBV5-1 and TRBV20-1.

Unique molecular identifiers were carried by the TCR beta cDNA libraries. TCRdb re-called the PCR reads through MiXCR, storing one row per CDR3 protein. The sample yields a few hundred thousand distinct CDR3 sequences, nearly 45% seen once. Of note for this clonotype: Its antigen remains unidentified.

The trim removed 6 bases at V and 2 bases at J, leaving 9 bases unmatched. Looked up from germline, CDR1 is DFQATT and CDR2 is SNEGSKA (reference sequence). CDR3 length: 14 amino acids. Sequencing was done on a sample of blood. The receptor was isolated from a girl aged 10 to 17 with multiple sclerosis. The chain links TRBV20-1 to TRBJ2-7; TRBD2 aligns across 8 bases. Written as DNA, the CDR3 is TGCAGTGCGGTAGGACTAGCTTCTACCTACGAGCAGTACTTC. This codes for CSAVGLASTYEQYF.